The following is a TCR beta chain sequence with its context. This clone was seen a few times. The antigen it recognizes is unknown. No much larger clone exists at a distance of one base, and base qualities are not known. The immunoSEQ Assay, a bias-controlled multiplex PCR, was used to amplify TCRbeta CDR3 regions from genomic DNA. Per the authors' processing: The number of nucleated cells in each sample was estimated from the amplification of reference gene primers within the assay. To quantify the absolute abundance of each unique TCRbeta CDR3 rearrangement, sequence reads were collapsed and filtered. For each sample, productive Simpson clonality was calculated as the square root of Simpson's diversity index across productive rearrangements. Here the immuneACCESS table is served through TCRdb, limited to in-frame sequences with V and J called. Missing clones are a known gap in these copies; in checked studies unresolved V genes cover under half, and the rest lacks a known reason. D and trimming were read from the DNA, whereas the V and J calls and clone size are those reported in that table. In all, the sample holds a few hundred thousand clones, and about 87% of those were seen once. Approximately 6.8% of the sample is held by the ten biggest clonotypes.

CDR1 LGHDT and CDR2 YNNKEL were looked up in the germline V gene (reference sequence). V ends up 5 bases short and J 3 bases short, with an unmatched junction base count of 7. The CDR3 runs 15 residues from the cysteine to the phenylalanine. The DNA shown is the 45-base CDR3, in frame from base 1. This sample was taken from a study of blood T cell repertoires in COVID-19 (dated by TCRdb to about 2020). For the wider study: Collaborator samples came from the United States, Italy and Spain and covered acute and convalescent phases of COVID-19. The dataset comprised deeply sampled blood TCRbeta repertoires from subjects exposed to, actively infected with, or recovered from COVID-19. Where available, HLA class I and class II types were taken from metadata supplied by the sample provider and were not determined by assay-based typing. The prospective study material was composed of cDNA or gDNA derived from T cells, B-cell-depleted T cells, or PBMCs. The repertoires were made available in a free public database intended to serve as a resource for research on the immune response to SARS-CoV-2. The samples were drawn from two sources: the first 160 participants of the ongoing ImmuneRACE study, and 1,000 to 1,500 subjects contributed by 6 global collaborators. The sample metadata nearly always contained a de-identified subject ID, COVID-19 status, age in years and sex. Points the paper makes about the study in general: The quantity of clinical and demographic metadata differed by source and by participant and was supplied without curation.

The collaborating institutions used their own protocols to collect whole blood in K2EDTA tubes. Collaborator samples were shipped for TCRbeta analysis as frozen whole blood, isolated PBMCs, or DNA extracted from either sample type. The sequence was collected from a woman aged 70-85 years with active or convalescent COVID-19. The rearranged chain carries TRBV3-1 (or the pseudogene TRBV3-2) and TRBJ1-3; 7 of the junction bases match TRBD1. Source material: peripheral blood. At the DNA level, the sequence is TGTGCCAGCAGCTATGGGGGACAGTATGGAAACACCATATATTTT. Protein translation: CASSYGGQYGNTIYF.